This TCR beta chain appears in the sequencing data of a study of OX40 agonist ivuxolimab in advanced cancers. Broadly, across the study: The costimulatory receptor OX40 (CD134) was targeted by ivuxolimab, a fully human IgG2 agonistic monoclonal antibody. The paper covers the monotherapy dose-escalation part of the phase I ivuxolimab trial, which included N ≈ 57 patients. Patients were allowed to have had prior anti-PD-1, anti-PD-L1 or anti-CTLA-4 therapy, and roughly 40% of the dose-escalation patients had previously received checkpoint inhibitors. In the dose-escalation cohort, roughly 80% of patients were male, and the mean age was approximately 60 years, with a range of about 23 to 90. Of the approximately 50 dose-escalation patients, hepatocellular carcinoma was present in about 19, melanoma in approximately 15, renal cell carcinoma in 9 and head and neck cancer in 9. Peripheral TCRbeta sequencing aimed to test whether ivuxolimab altered TCR sequence diversity and caused clonal T-cell expansion. Intravenous ivuxolimab was administered to patients every 2 weeks at six dose levels: 0.01, 0.1, 0.3, 1.5, 3 and 10 mg/kg. Partial responses occurred in three dose-escalation patients, of whom one had hepatocellular carcinoma and two had cutaneous melanoma. Findings and caveats that apply to the study as a whole: At doses from 0.1 to 3.0 mg/kg, clonal expansion was seen in both CD4+ and CD8+ blood T cells between baseline and week 6. Low levels of normalized T-cell clonal expansion were also seen in some nonresponding patients. In the 0.1-3.0 mg/kg groups, partial responders had among the lowest normalized peripheral clonal expansion, particularly in CD8+ T cells. After ivuxolimab, more expanded clones were found on average in CD8+ T cells than in CD4+ T cells. Which antigens the clonally expanded peripheral T cells were specific for was not determined.

The trial excluded patients who had a history of autoimmune disease or were on systemic immunosuppression. In every dose cohort, peripheral blood was drawn for TCR sequencing at baseline, cycle 4 day 1, and cycle 7 day 1. Samples were obtained from an open-label, multicenter, first-in-human phase I dose-escalation trial of ivuxolimab. Adults with locally advanced or metastatic melanoma, renal cell carcinoma, hepatocellular carcinoma or head and neck squamous cell carcinoma were enrolled in the trial. CD4+ and CD8+ T cells were sorted separately from peripheral blood before TCR sequencing. This clone showed up just once. It has no known antigen specificity. The record has no base qualities; no much larger clone is one base away. For sequencing of the TCRbeta CDR3 region, genomic DNA was extracted from the sorted cells. The immunoSEQ Assay was used to sequence the TCRbeta CDR3 regions. TCRdb limited this immuneACCESS table to in-frame rearrangements with V and J called. A share of clones is missing; checked studies link under half to unresolved V genes, and the rest is unexplained. Recorded for this sample are some 100,000 clones; 85% to 90% of them occurred a single time. The ten biggest clones cover around 2% of the sample.

V loses 8 bases, J loses 2 bases, and the germline ends lie 7 bases apart. CDR1 is given as MNHEY and CDR2 as SVGAGI, both from the germline V gene. The CDR3 covers 12 residues, taking in both the cysteine and the phenylalanine. The kept DNA is CDR3 alone, 36 bases in frame from the first base. This receptor was identified in an adult with an advanced solid tumor such as melanoma, head and neck, liver or kidney cancer. The starting material was CD4+ or CD8+ T cells sorted from blood, obtained in a trial of the OX40 agonist ivuxolimab. Here the chain combines TRBV6-5 and TRBJ1-3; a confident D gene designation cannot be given. The CDR3 protein sequence reads: CASGPPGNTIYF. The nucleotides are TGTGCCAGCGGACCCCCTGGAAACACCATATATTTT.